Below are 24 T cell receptor beta chains sequenced from a single sample in a study of CXCR3-negative and CXCR3-positive naive CD8 T cells. 5' RACE that incorporated UMI labels was used to prepare the TRB cDNA libraries. After re-calling the 5' RACE reads, TCRdb lists one entry per CDR3 protein, DNA absent. Its table lists 5,000 to 7,000 distinct CDR3 sequences. General study points: Comparison of naive cells showed more hydrophobic TRB CDR3s in CXCR3-positive than in CXCR3-negative naive cells.

Their recognized antigens are unknown. Sequencing was performed on naive CXCR3+ CD8+ T cells from blood. Subset denoted: CD45RO-CCR7+CD27+CD95- naive CD8+ T cells expressing CXCR3 (TNR3+). The receptors were gathered from a human donor in good health. Some clones in this sample may be carry-over from other donors' samples.

This clonotype is medium-sized by frequency. V is TRBV7-9 and J is TRBJ1-3. This CDR3 has 20 amino acids. Germline assignment: CDR1 SEHNR and CDR2 FQNEAQ (reference sequence). CDR3 residues: CASSTPNLRGQDDPGNTIYF.

The chain couples TRBV25-1 to TRBJ2-7. Germline V CDR1 and CDR2: MGHDK, SYGVNS. This CDR3 is 13 amino acids long. The CDR3 loop is CASSPTLGYEQYF.

This clonotype counts as medium-sized by frequency. The rearrangement links TRBV5-1 to TRBJ2-7; TCRdb's assignment of TRBD1 cannot be checked, as there is no DNA. The CDR3 extends over 15 amino acids. From germline, CDR1 is SGHRS and CDR2 YFSETQ. CDR3 region: CASSLEAGGAYEQYF.

Judged by frequency, this clonotype is medium-sized. The CDR3 sequence: CASNEGRSRHEQYF. The chain uses TRBV9 and TRBJ2-7; TCRdb reports TRBD1, a call that lacks DNA to check it against. Germline V gene data show CDR1 as SGDLS and CDR2 as YYNGEE. CDR3 length: 14 residues. Full variable domain (missing parts from reference TRBV9 and TRBJ2-7): DSGVTQTPKHLITATGQRVTLRCSPRSGDLSVYWYQQSLDQGLQFLIQYYNGEERAKGNILERFSAQQFPDLHSELNLSSLELGDSALYFCASNEGRSRHEQYFGPGTRLTVT.

V gene TRBV7-6 combines with J gene TRBJ2-3; there is no DNA to check the TCRdb D call of TRBD2. The CDR3 runs to 17 residues. Germline V gene data show CDR1 as SGHVS and CDR2 as FNYEAQ. CDR3 in amino acids: CDSSLEAASLGTDTQYF.

This clonotype is identified as medium-sized from frequency. The chain employs TRBV25-1 and TRBJ2-1; the TCRdb D gene call, TRBD2, has no DNA to confirm it. The CDR3 is 15 residues long. Germline V CDR1 and CDR2: MGHDK, SYGVNS. The chain's CDR3 is CASSQGLGQYNEQFF.

The CDR3 region is CASSLGTGSYEQYF. The chain recombines TRBV2 with TRBJ2-7; TCRdb calls TRBD1, which cannot be checked without DNA. The germline V gene encodes CDR1 SNHLY and CDR2 FYNNEI. The CDR3 covers 14 residues. Combining the CDR3 with reference TRBV2 and TRBJ2-7 gives the whole variable domain EPEVTQTPSHQVTQMGQEVILRCVPISNHLYFYWYRQILGQKVEFLVSFYNNEISEKSEIFDDQFSVERPDGSNFTLKIRSTKLEDSAMYFCASSLGTGSYEQYFGPGTRLTVT.

The chain combines TRBV7-3 with TRBJ2-1; TCRdb calls TRBD2, which cannot be checked without DNA. This CDR3 has 16 amino acids. Germline-derived CDR1 and CDR2 are SGHTA and FQGTGA. CDR3 protein: CASSTNEGPDYNEQFF.

This clonotype is identified as medium-sized from frequency. This chain's CDR3 is CSASGYGNTEAFF. The chain employs TRBV20-1 and TRBJ1-1. The CDR3 length is 13 residues. Looked up from germline, CDR1 is DFQATT and CDR2 is SNEGSKA (reference sequence).

The chain couples TRBV7-8 to TRBJ2-3. Germline assignment: CDR1 SGHVS and CDR2 FQNEAQ. The CDR3 runs to 14 residues. The CDR3 spells CASSLVGITDTQYF.

The chain uses TRBV28 and TRBJ2-6. This CDR3 is 13 amino acids long. Germline V gene sequence: CDR1 MDHEN, CDR2 SYDVKM. The CDR3 region is CASSYYGANVLTF.

This clonotype is medium-sized by frequency. The genes are TRBV20-1 and TRBJ1-5; the TCRdb D gene call, TRBD1, has no DNA to confirm it. This CDR3 comprises 15 residues. Germline V gene data show CDR1 as DFQATT and CDR2 as SNEGSKA (reference sequence). The CDR3 sequence is CSARERDRGNQPQHF.

This clonotype is classed as medium-sized by frequency. The rearrangement joins TRBV6-2 or TRBV6-3 to TRBJ2-1; with no DNA, the TCRdb D assignment of TRBD1 cannot be verified. CDR1 and CDR2 (germline): MNHEY, SVGEGT. The CDR3 extends over 13 amino acids. This CDR3 is CASSPGVDYEQFF.

By frequency, this clonotype registers medium-sized. This chain connects TRBV20-1 to TRBJ2-7; TCRdb names TRBD2, which stays unverified in the absence of DNA. The CDR3 has 14 amino acids. Germline CDR1 is DFQATT and CDR2 is SNEGSKA (reference sequence). The chain's CDR3 is CSARGLEGSYEQYF.

This clonotype is deemed medium-sized by its frequency. The chain has TRBV20-1 and TRBJ2-1; TCRdb's assignment of TRBD1 cannot be checked, as there is no DNA. The CDR3 has 14 residues. The germline V gene encodes CDR1 DFQATT and CDR2 SNEGSKA (reference sequence). The chain's CDR3 is CSARAGEGYNEQFF.

The J gene is TRBJ2-3, the V gene TRBV20-1; TCRdb's D call, TRBD2, is unchecked because there is no DNA. The germline V gene encodes CDR1 DFQATT and CDR2 SNEGSKA (reference sequence). The CDR3 has 14 residues. The CDR3 is CSADENGSEDTQYF.

Considering frequency, this clonotype is medium-sized (0.01 to 0.1%). The rearrangement uses TRBV18 and TRBJ1-1. In germline, CDR1 is KGHSH, CDR2 LQKENI. This CDR3 spans 13 amino acids. CDR3 sequence: CASSPIGLTEAFF. The whole variable domain, filled in from reference TRBV18 and TRBJ1-1, reads NAGVMQNPRHLVRRRGQEARLRCSPMKGHSHVYWYRQLPEEGLKFMVYLQKENIIDESGMPKERFSAEFPKEGPSILRIQQVVRGDSAAYFCASSPIGLTEAFFGQGTRLTVV.

The CDR3 sequence is CASSRNGYEQYF. This sequence joins TRBV7-2 and TRBJ2-7. Germline CDR1 and CDR2: SGHTA and FQGNSA. The CDR3 sequence is 12 residues long.

V usage is TRBV7-6 and J usage is TRBJ2-1; the D gene TCRdb calls, TRBD2, cannot be checked with no DNA. Per germline, CDR1 SGHVS and CDR2 FNYEAQ. The CDR3 extends over 17 amino acids. The CDR3: CASSRGLAGSSYNEQFF.

The V gene is TRBV2, the J gene TRBJ2-3; the TCRdb D gene call, TRBD2, has no DNA to confirm it. Germline assignment: CDR1 SNHLY and CDR2 FYNNEI. This CDR3 contains 14 residues. CDR3 loop: CASGDQTSADTQYF.

This rearrangement joins TRBV7-9 to TRBJ2-3; checking the TCRdb D call of TRBD1 is not possible without DNA. The germline V gene has CDR1 SEHNR and CDR2 FQNEAQ (reference sequence). The CDR3 is made up of 16 amino acids. CDR3 residues: CASGAFAEERRNTQYF.

Its frequency marks this clonotype as medium-sized. This CDR3 is CSVAGTEAGYTF. V and J are TRBV29-1 and TRBJ1-2; absent DNA, TCRdb's TRBD1 call cannot be checked. Germline V gene sequence: CDR1 SQVTM, CDR2 ANQGSEA. The CDR3 extends over 12 amino acids.

The V call is TRBV5-1, the J call TRBJ2-5. Germline CDR1 is SGHRS and CDR2 is YFSETQ. This CDR3 has 12 residues. This chain's CDR3 is CASSLGGSAQYF.

This chain links TRBV2 with TRBJ1-1; TCRdb proposes TRBD1, but this gene call is untestable without DNA. CDR3 length: 13 residues. Germline CDR1 is SNHLY and CDR2 is FYNNEI. This CDR3 reads CASKGVVNTEAFF.